Presented here are 3 T cell receptor beta chains from one specimen sequenced in a study of human T cells and chemical hapten exposure. The time point denotes: patch test 1, 2 weeks after DPC sensitization. Treatment in this sample: therapeutic diphenylcyclopropenone sensitization with weekly scalp DPC. TCRdb re-derived calls from the RACE reads in MiXCR, one entry per CDR3 protein. The sample yields about 70,000 distinct CDR3 sequences, 9.8% seen once. Sequences were derived from whole blood, sampled in connection with sensitization to the hapten diphenylcyclopropenone (DPC). These receptor sequences come from a woman aged 35 to 49 with alopecia areata. Some clones in this sample may be carry-over from other donors' samples.

This clonotype was counted at least ten times. The chain joins TRBV20-1 to TRBJ1-4; D perhaps matches TRBD1 (6 bases). The CDR3 contains 13 residues. CDR1 and CDR2 (germline): DFQATT, SNEGSKA (reference sequence). The germline V and J ends were trimmed by 6 bases and 11 bases, with 19 bases remaining between them. The CDR3 loop is CSAAAGGRRKLFF. Here the CDR3 DNA reads TGCAGTGCGGCCGCCGGGGGCAGGCGGAAACTGTTTTTT.

The table lists this clonotype with many counts. V gene TRBV7-6 combines with J gene TRBJ1-6; TRBD1 is a possible D gene (5 bases). V lost 5 bases, J lost 5 bases, and 13 bases lay in between. The CDR3 extends over 15 amino acids. Germline lookup yields CDR1 SGHVS and CDR2 FNYEAQ. The DNA of the CDR3 is TGTGCCAGCAGCCTAGGGACCGCTAATAATTCACCCCTCCACTTT. Amino acid sequence: CASSLGTANNSPLHF. Full variable domain (remainder filled in from reference TRBV7-6 and TRBJ1-6): GAGVSQSPRYKVTKRGQDVALRCDPISGHVSLYWYRQALGQGPEFLTYFNYEAQQDKSGLPNDRFSAERPEGSISTLTIQRTEQRDSAMYRCASSLGTANNSPLHFGNGTRLTVT.

The V call is TRBV7-9, the J call TRBJ1-5, with a possible D match to TRBD1 (5 bases). Trimming pared 3 bases from V and 7 bases from J, leaving 7 bases between. The germline gives CDR1 SEHNR, CDR2 FQNEAQ (reference sequence). CDR3 length: 12 amino acids. The CDR3 protein is CASSFQGQPQHF. The CDR3 region has the DNA TGTGCCAGCAGCTTCCAGGGACAGCCCCAGCATTTT.